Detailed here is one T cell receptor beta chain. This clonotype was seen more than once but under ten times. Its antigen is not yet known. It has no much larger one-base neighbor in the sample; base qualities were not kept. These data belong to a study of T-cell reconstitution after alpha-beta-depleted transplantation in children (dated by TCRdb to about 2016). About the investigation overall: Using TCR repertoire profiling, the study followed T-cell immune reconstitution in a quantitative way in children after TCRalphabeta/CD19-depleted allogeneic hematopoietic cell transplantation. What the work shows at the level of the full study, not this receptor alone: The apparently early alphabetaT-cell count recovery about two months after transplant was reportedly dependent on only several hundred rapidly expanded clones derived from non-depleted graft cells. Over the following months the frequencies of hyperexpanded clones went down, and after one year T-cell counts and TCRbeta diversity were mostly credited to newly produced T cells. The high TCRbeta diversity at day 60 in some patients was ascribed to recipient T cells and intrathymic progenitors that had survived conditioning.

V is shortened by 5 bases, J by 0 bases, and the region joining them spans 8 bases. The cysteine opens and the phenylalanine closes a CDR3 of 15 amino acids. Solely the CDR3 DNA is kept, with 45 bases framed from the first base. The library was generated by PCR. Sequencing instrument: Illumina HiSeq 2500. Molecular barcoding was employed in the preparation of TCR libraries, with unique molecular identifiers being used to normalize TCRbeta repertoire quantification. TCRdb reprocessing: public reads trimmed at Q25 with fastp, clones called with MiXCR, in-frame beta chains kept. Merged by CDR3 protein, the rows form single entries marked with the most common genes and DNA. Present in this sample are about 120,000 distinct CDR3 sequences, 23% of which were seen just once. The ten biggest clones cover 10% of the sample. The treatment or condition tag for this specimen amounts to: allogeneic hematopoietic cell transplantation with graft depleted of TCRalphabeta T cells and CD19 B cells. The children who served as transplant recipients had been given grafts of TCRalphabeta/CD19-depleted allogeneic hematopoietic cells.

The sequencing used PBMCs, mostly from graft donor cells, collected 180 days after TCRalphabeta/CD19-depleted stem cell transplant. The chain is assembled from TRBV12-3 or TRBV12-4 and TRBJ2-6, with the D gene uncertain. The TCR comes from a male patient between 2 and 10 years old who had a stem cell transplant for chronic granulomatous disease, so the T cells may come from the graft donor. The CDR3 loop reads CASSPTDSGANVLTF. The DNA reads TGTGCCAGCAGTCCAACCGACTCTGGGGCCAACGTCCTGACTTTC.